The 18 T cell receptor beta chains below come from one sample, sequenced in a study of cytomegalovirus exposure and HLA in healthy donors. 60 Vbeta and 13 Jbeta primers were used in PCR. The assay was immunoSEQ multiplex PCR, and TCRdb's table has in-frame clones only and misses some. The sample carries 100,000 to 150,000 clones, approximately 84% recorded once. The sample comprised PBMCs. These receptors were taken from a woman aged 18-30 years in good health and CMV-seronegative.

The CDR3 DNA reads TGTGCCAGCTCACTACCATTCTGGCGGGAGGGCCCCAATGAGCAGTTCTTC. This codes for CASSLPFWREGPNEQFF. The chain recombines TRBV18 with TRBJ2-1; TRBD2 aligns across 9 bases. This CDR3 has 17 residues. Looked up from germline, CDR1 is KGHSH and CDR2 is LQKENI. The junction had 13 bases not matched to a gene; V was cut back by 4 bases and J by 6 bases.

The chain combines TRBV7-6 with TRBJ2-5, with D unclear. The CDR3 runs to 12 residues. The V end lost 5 bases, the J end lost 0 bases, and 4 bases lay between the germline ends. The V gene's germline CDR1 is SGHVS and CDR2 FNYEAQ. CDR3 in DNA: TGTGCCAGCAGCCCGTACCAAGAGACCCAGTACTTC. Its protein is CASSPYQETQYF.

This rearrangement joins TRBV29-1 to TRBJ1-5, with D perhaps matching TRBD1 (6 bases). V lost 4 bases, J lost 9 bases, and 13 bases lay in between. The germline CDR1 and CDR2 sequences are SQVTM and ANQGSEA. The CDR3 sequence is 12 residues long. DNA of the CDR3: TGCAGCGTTGGAGGGGGAGAGGGGCCCCAGCATTTT. This encodes CSVGGGEGPQHF.

The chain recombines TRBV19 with TRBJ1-1; no clear D gene. CDR1 is LNHDA and CDR2 is SQIVND in the germline V gene (reference sequence). This CDR3 is built from 14 residues. Between the trimmed V and J ends, which lost 7 bases and 6 bases, there was a span of 18 bases. CDR3 sequence: CASTPREAGAEAFF. In DNA form, the CDR3 reads TGTGCCAGTACCCCGAGGGAGGCCGGGGCTGAAGCTTTCTTT.

V is TRBV18 and J is TRBJ2-2, with 9 bases that match TRBD1. CDR1 and CDR2 from the germline V gene are KGHSH and LQKENI. V shed 4 bases and J 0 bases; nucleotides not matched to a gene: 9. The CDR3 extends over 18 amino acids. CDR3 sequence (DNA): TGTGCCAGCTCACGGGACAGGGTAAATGTCGCGAACACCGGGGAGCTGTTTTTT. Its protein is CASSRDRVNVANTGELFF. The complete variable domain, with remaining parts taken from reference TRBV18 and TRBJ2-2, reads NAGVMQNPRHLVRRRGQEARLRCSPMKGHSHVYWYRQLPEEGLKFMVYLQKENIIDESGMPKERFSAEFPKEGPSILRIQQVVRGDSAAYFCASSRDRVNVANTGELFFGEGSRLTVL.

V gene TRBV28 combines with J gene TRBJ2-7; D may be TRBD2 (7 bases). Germline lookup yields CDR1 MDHEN and CDR2 SYDVKM. Deletions cut 7 bases from V and 4 bases from J, with 20 bases between. This CDR3 comprises 15 residues. The CDR3 DNA follows: TGTGCCAGCACTCTTACAGAGGGAGGGGGGTACGAGCAGTACTTC. It translates to CASTLTEGGGYEQYF.

The chain joins TRBV9 to TRBJ2-1; TRBD2 aligns across 11 bases. The CDR3 is 15 amino acids. In germline, CDR1 is SGDLS, CDR2 YYNGEE. The V segment lost 4 bases and the J segment 8 bases; nucleotides outside the gene matches: 8. For the CDR3, the DNA is TGTGCCAGCAGCCTAACTAGCGGGAGCAACCATGAGCAGTTCTTC. Amino acid sequence: CASSLTSGSNHEQFF.

This clone was counted between two and nine times. This chain uses TRBV5-1 with TRBJ1-2; D might be TRBD1 (5 bases). The ends were cut back, 4 bases at V and 0 bases at J, with 7 bases in the middle. The CDR3 is 13 amino acids. Germline V gene data show CDR1 as SGHRS and CDR2 as YFSETQ. The CDR3 bases are TGCGCCAGCAGCCCAGGGTCTAACTATGGCTACACCTTC. This codes for CASSPGSNYGYTF.

V is TRBV2 and J is TRBJ1-5; tentative D call: TRBD1 (6 bases). The CDR3 consists of 14 residues. Germline V gene data show CDR1 as SNHLY and CDR2 as FYNNEI. Between the trimmed V and J ends, which lost 4 bases and 5 bases, there was a span of 12 bases. The CDR3 DNA follows: TGTGCCAGCAGTGCCAGGGGAGACGATCAGCCCCAGCATTTT. Translation gives CASSARGDDQPQHF.

The V call is TRBV12-5, the J call TRBJ2-3; 13 bases are a match to TRBD2. Losses at the gene ends were 2 bases for V and 3 bases for J; bases not matched to a gene: 5. This CDR3 has 17 amino acids. Germline V CDR1 and CDR2: LGHNT, FRNRAP. CDR3 residues: CASGLKVLAGGTDTQYF. CDR3 in DNA: TGTGCTAGTGGTTTGAAGGTACTAGCGGGGGGGACAGATACGCAGTATTTT. Complete variable domain (other parts from reference TRBV12-5 and TRBJ2-3): DARVTQTPRHKVTEMGQEVTMRCQPILGHNTVFWYRQTMMQGLELLAYFRNRAPLDDSGMPKDRFSAEMPDATLATLKIQPSEPRDSAVYFCASGLKVLAGGTDTQYFGPGTRLTVL.

The chain couples TRBV11-2 to TRBJ2-7, with D unresolved. In germline, CDR1 is SGHAT, CDR2 FQNNGV. This CDR3 comprises 14 residues. V gave up 2 bases and J gave up 2 bases, with 10 bases separating them. CDR3 protein: CASSLLRGTYEQYF. In nucleotides, the CDR3 is TGTGCCAGCAGCTTATTGCGCGGTACCTACGAGCAGTACTTC. Drawing the rest from reference TRBV11-2 and TRBJ2-7, the complete variable domain is EAGVAQSPRYKIIEKRQSVAFWCNPISGHATLYWYQQILGQGPKLLIQFQNNGVVDDSQLPKDRFSAERLKGVDSTLKIQPAKLEDSAVYLCASSLLRGTYEQYFGPGTRLTVT.

V is TRBV4-1 and J is TRBJ2-3; 12 nucleotides line up with TRBD2. The length of the CDR3 is 18 residues. V was clipped by 1 base and J by 4 bases; unmatched bases: 9. Germline V gene sequence: CDR1 MGHRA, CDR2 YSYEKL. CDR3: CASSQVLTSGRVPDTQYF. As DNA, the CDR3 is TGCGCCAGCAGCCAAGTGTTGACTAGCGGGAGAGTCCCAGATACGCAGTATTTT.

Only one count was recorded for this clone. The chain combines TRBV7-2 with TRBJ2-5, with D tentatively TRBD1 (7 bases). The CDR3 has 13 amino acids. The germline gives CDR1 SGHTA, CDR2 FQGNSA. V was pared by 4 bases and J by 5 bases, with 11 bases between. The CDR3 reads CASSSPGGETQYF. The CDR3, as DNA: TGTGCCAGCAGCTCCCCAGGGGGGGAGACCCAGTACTTC.

This clone has a single count. The J gene is TRBJ2-1, the V gene TRBV19; maybe TRBD2 (7 bases). The CDR3 is made up of 17 amino acids. V was clipped by 5 bases and J by 0 bases, with 17 bases between them. CDR1 is LNHDA, CDR2 SQIVND, per germline (reference sequence). The chain's CDR3 is CASSPRGALISYNEQFF. CDR3 coding DNA: TGTGCCAGTAGTCCACGGGGGGCGCTAATCTCCTACAATGAGCAGTTCTTC.

The chain couples TRBV7-9 to TRBJ2-7; 10 positions agree with TRBD1. J gave up 2 bases and V 5 bases, and 6 bases lay outside the gene matches. Germline loops: CDR1 SEHNR, CDR2 FQNEAQ (reference sequence). This CDR3 has 15 residues. In DNA form, the CDR3 reads TGTGCCAGCAGCCCAGGGACAGGGGCGACCTACGAGCAGTACTTC. It translates to CASSPGTGATYEQYF. The complete variable domain, with remaining parts taken from reference TRBV7-9 and TRBJ2-7, reads DTGVSQNPRHKITKRGQNVTFRCDPISEHNRLYWYRQTLGQGPEFLTYFQNEAQLEKSRLLSDRFSAERPKGSFSTLEIQRTEQGDSAMYLCASSPGTGATYEQYFGPGTRLTVT.

This clone was observed a few times. V usage is TRBV7-2 and J usage is TRBJ1-3, with D unresolved. In germline, CDR1 is SGHTA, CDR2 FQGNSA. The CDR3 loop spans 16 amino acids. V lost 1 base and J 2 bases, leaving 12 bases between the germline ends. The CDR3 bases are TGTGCCAGCAGCTTAGGTTCAACGTCGGCTGGAAACACCATATATTTT. Encoded protein: CASSLGSTSAGNTIYF.

The chain has TRBV4-1 and TRBJ1-3; 7 bases agree with TRBD1. The CDR3 contains 15 residues. Germline trimming cut 2 bases from V and 4 bases from J; bases unmatched to any gene: 5. Germline CDR1 reads MGHRA; CDR2 reads YSYEKL. The CDR3 loop is CASSQTRDSGNTIYF. CDR3 coding DNA: TGCGCCAGCAGCCAAACCCGGGACAGCGGAAACACCATATATTTT.

The chain joins TRBV30 to TRBJ2-7; the D is unclear. V was trimmed by 1 base and J by 6 bases, leaving 16 bases between them. Germline-derived CDR1 and CDR2 are GTSNPN and SVGIG (reference sequence). The CDR3 is 14 amino acids. The DNA of the CDR3 is TGTGCCTGGAGTGACCGCCTGGTCTCAGGCGAGCAGTACTTC. Translated: CAWSDRLVSGEQYF.